Shown below are 19 T cell receptor beta chains from a single sample sequenced in a study of blood T cell repertoires in COVID-19. The method was immunoSEQ multiplex PCR; TCRdb's version includes in-frame clones alone and lacks a portion of them. The data show some 260,000 clones, approximately 80% seen once. Sequencing was carried out using peripheral blood. These TCRs come from a woman in her thirties or forties with active or convalescent COVID-19.

This sequence joins TRBV11-3 and TRBJ2-1; 8 positions match TRBD2. The J segment lost 2 bases and the V segment lost 3 bases, leaving 3 bases of the junction unmatched. There are 15 residues in the CDR3. Germline V CDR1 and CDR2: SGHNT, YENEEA. This CDR3 is CASSLGTSAYNEQFF. Here the CDR3 DNA reads TGTGCCAGCAGCTTGGGGACTAGTGCCTACAATGAGCAGTTCTTC.

The CDR3 region has the DNA TGTGCCTGGGGTAGGGGGTCTTACAATGAGCAGTTCTTC. It yields the protein CAWGRGSYNEQFF. The rearrangement links TRBV30 to TRBJ2-1; D is possibly TRBD1 (6 bases). This CDR3 contains 13 residues. Looked up from germline, CDR1 is GTSNPN and CDR2 is SVGIG (reference sequence). The V end was cut by 5 bases, the J end by 4 bases, with 12 bases between.

This chain joins TRBV28 and TRBJ1-5; TRBD1 is a possible D gene (6 bases). The CDR3 length is 15 residues. V dropped 3 bases and J dropped 5 bases, with 14 bases sitting between them. The germline V gene encodes CDR1 MDHEN and CDR2 SYDVKM. The CDR3 loop reads CASSFVKGVDQPQHF. CDR3 sequence (DNA): TGTGCCAGCAGTTTCGTGAAGGGGGTCGATCAGCCCCAGCATTTT.

The chain joins TRBV7-2 to TRBJ1-5; D may be TRBD1 (5 bases). CDR3 length equals 16 residues. V was trimmed by 5 bases and J by 5 bases, leaving 19 bases between them. CDR1 is SGHTA and CDR2 is FQGNSA in the germline V gene. In DNA, the CDR3 is TGTGCCAGCAGCGGGGGGGGTAGTAAGAGGGATCAGCCCCAGCATTTT. It codes for CASSGGGSKRDQPQHF.

The chain couples TRBV10-2 to TRBJ1-4; D is undetermined. This CDR3 is built from 15 residues. Trimming took off 0 bases at V and 4 bases at J, with 9 bases between the two ends. Germline V gives CDR1 WSHSY, CDR2 SAAADI. CDR3 in amino acids: CASSESAVLNEKLFF. CDR3 DNA: TGCGCCAGCAGTGAGTCGGCAGTTCTTAATGAAAAACTGTTTTTT.

The chain is built from TRBV5-5 and TRBJ2-1, with D tentatively TRBD2 (5 bases). V lost 1 base to trimming and J lost 0 bases, with 14 bases between them. This CDR3 comprises 17 residues. CDR1 is SGHKS and CDR2 is YYEKEE in the germline V gene (reference sequence). The CDR3 bases are TGTGCCAGCAGCTTGCTGGCGGGTTCGAGCTCCTACAATGAGCAGTTCTTC. Translated: CASSLLAGSSSYNEQFF.

Many counts were recorded for this clone. The chain has TRBV30 and TRBJ1-4; D is perhaps TRBD1 (6 bases). Germline V gene sequence: CDR1 GTSNPN, CDR2 SVGIG (reference sequence). The CDR3 contains 14 residues. V was clipped by 8 bases and J by 0 bases, with 13 bases between them. This CDR3 is CAGTKGPTNEKLFF. The CDR3 region has the DNA TGTGCCGGGACAAAGGGGCCAACTAATGAAAAACTGTTTTTT. Variable domain in full (rest from reference TRBV30 and TRBJ1-4): SQTIHQWPATLVQPVGSPLSLECTVEGTSNPNLYWYRQAAGRGLQLLFYSVGIGQISSEVPQNLSASRPQDRQFILSSKKLLLSDSGFYLCAGTKGPTNEKLFFGSGTQLSVL.

The V call is TRBV19, the J call TRBJ2-7; D perhaps matches TRBD2 (5 bases). Trimming cost V 4 bases and J 6 bases, with 10 bases left between them. CDR1 and CDR2 from the germline V gene are LNHDA and SQIVND (reference sequence). The CDR3 is 12 residues long. The CDR3 region has the DNA TGTGCCAGTAGTAACGGGGTTGGCGAGCAGTACTTC. Its protein product is CASSNGVGEQYF.

The chain uses TRBV5-4 and TRBJ2-7, with 12 bases identical to TRBD2. The CDR3 is 20 residues long. CDR1 is SGHNT, CDR2 YYREEE, per germline (reference sequence). Trimming took 3 bases from V and 4 from J; bases not matched to a gene: 20. CDR3 sequence: CASSSGGSSGLAGGLYEQYF. Written as DNA, the CDR3 is TGTGCCAGCAGCTCGGGAGGGAGCTCGGGGCTAGCGGGGGGGCTGTACGAGCAGTACTTC.

This clone occurred a few times. The chain combines TRBV10-3 with TRBJ2-1; D is unclear. The CDR3 has 12 amino acids. V lost 2 bases, J lost 9 bases, and 8 bases lay in between. The germline gives CDR1 ENHRY, CDR2 SYGVKD. In nucleotides, the CDR3 is TGTGCCATCAGTGAGCTAGAACGTGAGCAGTTCTTC. Amino acid sequence: CAISELEREQFF.

This chain joins TRBV28 and TRBJ2-1; 7 bases fit TRBD1. The germline CDR1 and CDR2 sequences are MDHEN and SYDVKM. The CDR3 is 15 residues long. After removal of 6 bases from V and 4 bases from J, the junction contained 9 bases not matched to a gene. In nucleotides, the CDR3 is TGTGCCAGCAGCCTCCGCGACAGGGTATACAATGAGCAGTTCTTC. Translated: CASSLRDRVYNEQFF.

This clone was recorded a few times. The rearrangement joins TRBV11-2 to TRBJ2-7, with TRBD2 identical over 10 bases. Germline-derived CDR1 and CDR2 are SGHAT and FQNNGV. The V gene end was trimmed by 0 bases and the J gene end by 1 base; junction bases not matched to a gene: 3. The CDR3 consists of 16 residues. CDR3 sequence reads: CASSLESSGGSYEQYF. CDR3 in DNA: TGTGCCAGCAGCTTAGAATCTAGCGGGGGTTCCTACGAGCAGTACTTC.

This chain uses TRBV29-1 with TRBJ1-1; 9 bases map to TRBD1. The junction had 1 base not matched to a gene; V was cut back by 4 bases and J by 1 base. Germline CDR1 reads SQVTM; CDR2 reads ANQGSEA. The CDR3 spans 13 residues. The CDR3 loop is CSVGDRANTEAFF. As DNA, the CDR3 is TGCAGCGTTGGGGACAGGGCGAACACTGAAGCTTTCTTT.

This clone came up a few times. V and J are TRBV30 and TRBJ1-3; D is ambiguous. V was shortened by 0 bases and J by 0 bases, with 9 bases between the two germline ends. The CDR3 length is 15 residues. CDR1 and CDR2 from the germline V gene are GTSNPN and SVGIG (reference sequence). The CDR3 reads CAWSVAGLSGNTIYF. The CDR3 nucleotides read TGTGCCTGGAGTGTAGCTGGACTCTCTGGAAACACCATATATTTT.

This clone was detected once. J is TRBJ2-3 and V is TRBV30; 8 bases align to TRBD2. J lost 1 base, V lost 2 bases, and 5 bases had no gene match. CDR3 size: 15 residues. Per germline, CDR1 GTSNPN and CDR2 SVGIG (reference sequence). In DNA, the CDR3 is TGTGCCTGGAGTTCGGGGGGGGGCGGCACAGATACGCAGTATTTT. This codes for CAWSSGGGGTDTQYF.

CDR3 protein: CASSPGMGSSGNTIYF. The CDR3 bases are TGTGCCAGCAGCCCGGGGATGGGGAGCTCTGGAAACACCATATATTTT. This chain links TRBV5-6 with TRBJ1-3; the D is unclear. Germline loops: CDR1 SGHDT, CDR2 YYEEEE. V was shortened by 4 bases and J by 0 bases, with 14 bases between the two germline ends. The CDR3 consists of 16 residues. The full variable domain, completed using reference TRBV5-6 and TRBJ1-3, is DAGVTQSPTHLIKTRGQQVTLRCSPKSGHDTVSWYQQALGQGPQFIFQYYEEEERQRGNFPDRFSGHQFPNYSSELNVNALLLGDSALYLCASSPGMGSSGNTIYFGEGSWLTVV.

The chain couples TRBV28 to TRBJ2-2; 9 nucleotides agree with TRBD1. The CDR3 has 13 residues. Trimming removed 6 bases from V and 8 bases from J; junction bases left unmatched: 4. In germline, CDR1 is MDHEN, CDR2 SYDVKM. The CDR3 is CASSRDRVGELFF. CDR3 DNA: TGTGCCAGCAGCCGGGACAGGGTGGGGGAGCTGTTTTTT.

The V call is TRBV5-1, the J call TRBJ1-1; 10 bases are a match to TRBD1. CDR1 and CDR2 (germline): SGHRS, YFSETQ. This CDR3 spans 16 amino acids. The V gene end was trimmed by 2 bases and the J gene end by 5 bases; junction bases not matched to a gene: 9. The CDR3 sequence is CASSFDRGLIGTEAFF. CDR3 coding DNA: TGCGCCAGCAGCTTCGACAGGGGGCTTATAGGGACTGAAGCTTTCTTT.

The chain links TRBV30 to TRBJ2-1; 8 nucleotides align to TRBD2. V lost 4 bases to trimming and J lost 5 bases; unmatched junction nucleotides: 10. Germline CDR1 is GTSNPN and CDR2 is SVGIG (reference sequence). This CDR3 spans 15 amino acids. CDR3 residues: CAWMVKSGGNNEQFF. The CDR3 coding sequence is TGTGCCTGGATGGTCAAAAGCGGGGGAAACAATGAGCAGTTCTTC.